Shown below are 7 T cell receptor beta chains from a single sample sequenced in a study of chemoradiotherapy in HPV16-positive cancers. Data came from immunoSEQ multiplex PCR; TCRdb stores just in-frame clones and leaves some out. This table holds around 40,000 clones, approximately 73% found once. The source was blood, collected from a patient who underwent chemoradiotherapy. The origin of the receptors is a human donor with HPV-associated anogenital cancer.

About this clone itself: The junction differs from germline at one of its ends, possibly a read error. The rearrangement uses TRBV6-6 and TRBJ2-7; no definite D call. In germline, CDR1 is MNHNY, CDR2 SVGAGI (reference sequence). The CDR3 totals 12 residues. CDR3: CASSSPTWALSF. The CDR3 DNA reads TGTGCCAGCAGTTCTCCCACTTGGGCCCTTTCATTC.

This chain links TRBV5-4 with TRBJ2-3; 8 bases are a match to TRBD2. Unmatched junction bases numbered 1, after V lost 3 bases and J lost 1 base. This CDR3 contains 14 residues. CDR1 is SGHNT, CDR2 YYREEE, per germline (reference sequence). CDR3 residues: CASSSLAGTDTQYF. The CDR3 DNA follows: TGTGCCAGCAGCTCACTAGCGGGCACAGATACGCAGTATTTT.

J is TRBJ2-3 and V is TRBV5-1; D remains ambiguous. Germline CDR1 SGHRS, CDR2 YFSETQ. The CDR3 is 12 residues long. V lost 4 bases to trimming and J lost 1 base, with 4 bases between them. The CDR3 loop reads CASSTGTDTQYF. CDR3 in DNA: TGCGCCAGCAGCACCGGCACAGATACGCAGTATTTT.

This chain joins TRBV9 and TRBJ1-1; D is unresolved. CDR1 is SGDLS, CDR2 YYNGEE, per germline. The V gene lost 6 bases and the J gene lost 0 bases, with 12 bases spanning the gap. The CDR3 has 14 residues. The CDR3 loop is CASTSGRLNTEAFF. Here the CDR3 DNA reads TGTGCCAGCACCTCAGGACGATTGAACACTGAAGCTTTCTTT.

The rearrangement joins TRBV6-1 to TRBJ2-1; D might be TRBD1 (6 bases). The germline gives CDR1 MNHNS, CDR2 SASEGT. Trimming shortened V by 4 bases and J by 0 bases, and 10 bases separated the two germline ends. The CDR3 length is 15 residues. CDR3 sequence reads: CASSARGSSYNEQFF. The DNA for the CDR3 is TGTGCCAGCAGTGCCAGGGGAAGCTCCTACAATGAGCAGTTCTTC.

The V call is TRBV7-8, the J call TRBJ1-2; a weak D match, TRBD1 (5 bases). Trimming took 1 base from V and 3 from J, leaving 9 bases between them. The CDR3 extends over 14 amino acids. CDR1 is SGHVS and CDR2 is FQNEAQ in the germline V gene. The CDR3 DNA reads TGTGCCAGCAGCTTAGAGCCCAGGGACTATGGCTACACCTTC. Protein sequence: CASSLEPRDYGYTF.

The gene calls are TRBV5-1 and TRBJ2-5; TRBD2 might be the D (6 bases). CDR1 and CDR2 (germline): SGHRS, YFSETQ. V was trimmed by 0 bases and J by 5 bases, leaving 8 bases between them. This CDR3 has 13 amino acids. The CDR3 region is CASSLAAGETQYF. The DNA for the CDR3 is TGCGCCAGCAGCTTGGCCGCGGGGGAGACCCAGTACTTC.